Listed below are T cell receptor beta chains from one sample, sequenced in a study of blood T cell repertoires in COVID-19. The repertoire was sequenced with immunoSEQ multiplex PCR; TCRdb's copy has only in-frame clones and lacks some. The data show approximately 230,000 clones, over 75% seen once. The sample was peripheral blood. The receptors originated from a woman in her 40s who had recovered from COVID-19. Both conserved end residues are part of each CDR3. D genes are given only for firm matches. Clone size, where shown, is once, few, many, or a class for clones that have expanded.

j_gene	v_gene	d_gene	abundance	CDR3nt	CDR3aa
TRBJ2-7	TRBV28	-	-	TGTGCCAGCAGTTTTGCAGGACAGCGTTACGAGCAGTACTTC	CASSFAGQRYEQYF
TRBJ2-1	TRBV4-2	TRBD2	-	TGTGCCAGCAGCCCGCAGGGACTAGCGGGGGAGAACAATGAGCAGTTCTTC	CASSPQGLAGENNEQFF
TRBJ1-2	TRBV7-9	TRBD1	-	TGTGCCAGCAGCTTACCTGGACAGGGGGCCAACTATGGCTACACCTTC	CASSLPGQGANYGYTF
TRBJ1-6	TRBV21-1	-	-	TGTGCCCCCCAGGGGGGACAGGGAAATTCACCCCTCCACTTT	CAPQGGQGNSPLHF
TRBJ2-7	TRBV15	TRBD2	-	TGTGCCACCAGCAGAGCGGGGGGGATCTCCTACGAGCAGTACTTC	CATSRAGGISYEQYF
TRBJ2-1	TRBV6-4	TRBD2	-	TGTGCCAGCAGCCCTACTAGCGGGAGGGGAAATGAGCAGTTCTTC	CASSPTSGRGNEQFF
TRBJ1-2	TRBV5-5	TRBD1	-	TGTGCCAGCAGTTCCATTACAGGGGATCGGGCGCGTGGCTACACCTTC	CASSSITGDRARGYTF
TRBJ2-3	TRBV7-3	TRBD2	-	TGTGCCAGCAGCTCTAGCGGGACACTTCCCTCCACAGATACGCAGTATTTT	CASSSSGTLPSTDTQYF
TRBJ2-3	TRBV2	-	-	TGTGCCAGCAGCCATTCACTAGCAACAGATACGCAGTATTTT	CASSHSLATDTQYF
TRBJ2-7	TRBV30	-	-	TGTGCCTGGAGCAAAAGGTATCTAGGCCCCTACGAGCAGTACTTC	CAWSKRYLGPYEQYF
TRBJ2-6	TRBV14	-	-	TGTGCCAGCAGCCGACAGAGCTCTGGGGCCAACGTCCTGACTTTC	CASSRQSSGANVLTF
TRBJ1-4	TRBV6-5	-	-	TGTGCCAGCGCCGTCTGGCCCGAAAAACTGTTTTTT	CASAVWPEKLFF
TRBJ2-7	TRBV14	TRBD1	-	TGTGCCAGCAGCCTGGTGACAGGGCGCTACGAGCAGTACTTC	CASSLVTGRYEQYF
TRBJ2-5	TRBV10-2	TRBD2	-	TGCGCCAGCAGCAGAATAGGACTAGCGGGAGGAATACAAGAGACCCAGTACTTC	CASSRIGLAGGIQETQYF
TRBJ1-6	TRBV6-5	TRBD1	-	TGTGCCACCAAACAGGGGGCAGTTAATTCACCCCTCCACTTT	CATKQGAVNSPLHF
TRBJ2-7	TRBV6-5	TRBD1	-	TGTGCCAGCAGTTACACCAGGACAGGCTACGAGCAGTACTTC	CASSYTRTGYEQYF
TRBJ1-5	TRBV18	-	-	TGTGCCAGCTCACCAGGCCTAGATCAGCCCCAGCATTTT	CASSPGLDQPQHF
TRBJ1-6	TRBV4-3	-	-	TGCGCCAGCAGCCTTATCACGGGAGGCTCACCCCTCCACTTT	CASSLITGGSPLHF
TRBJ2-7	TRBV19	-	-	TGTGCCAGTAGTGTAACAGGGCTCAACGAGCAGTACTTC	CASSVTGLNEQYF
TRBJ2-3	TRBV3-1/TRBV3-2	-	-	TGTGCCAGCAGCCAATCCCGGACAGACACAGATACGCAGTATTTT	CASSQSRTDTDTQYF
TRBJ1-1	TRBV11-2	TRBD1	few	TGTGCCAGCAGCTTAGGACAGGGCTCTGAAGCTTTCTTT	CASSLGQGSEAFF
TRBJ2-6	TRBV11-3	-	few	TGTGCCAGCAGCCCGGACAGCTCAGGGGCCAACGTCCTGACTTTC	CASSPDSSGANVLTF
TRBJ2-7	TRBV30	-	-	TGTGCCTGGGGGACTGACCTCTCCTACGAGCAGTACTTC	CAWGTDLSYEQYF
TRBJ2-5	TRBV6-1	TRBD2	-	TGTGCCAGCAGTGAAGGGGTACTAGCGGAAAGAAGGTGGGAGACCCAGTACTTC	CASSEGVLAERRWETQYF
TRBJ1-2	TRBV5-6	TRBD1	-	TGTGCCAGCAGCTTGGGGGCAGGGGGCTCTGGCTACACCTTC	CASSLGAGGSGYTF
TRBJ1-1	TRBV18	TRBD1	-	TGTGCCAGCTCACCACCGGGACAGGGTGCTGAAGCTTTCTTT	CASSPPGQGAEAFF
TRBJ1-3	TRBV5-1	-	few	TGCGCCAGCAGCTTGGGGGTATTTAGATCGGGATCTGGAAACACCATATATTTT	CASSLGVFRSGSGNTIYF
TRBJ2-1	TRBV5-4	-	-	TGTGCCAGCAGCCTTCGCCTAGCCTTATCCAATGAGCAGTTCTTC	CASSLRLALSNEQFF
TRBJ2-7	TRBV6-1	-	-	TGTGCCAGCAGTGAACAGGGGACGTACGAGCAGTACTTC	CASSEQGTYEQYF
TRBJ2-2	TRBV7-6	TRBD1	-	TGTGCCAGCAGTCTACAGGGGTCAAACACCGGGGAGCTGTTTTTT	CASSLQGSNTGELFF
TRBJ2-3	TRBV7-3	-	-	TGTGCCAGCAGCTTAACAGTCGGCGGGGGCATGGATACGCAGTATTTT	CASSLTVGGGMDTQYF
TRBJ1-2	TRBV28	TRBD1	-	TGTGCCAGCAGTTTATCAGGGGGCGGAGGATATGGCTACACCTTC	CASSLSGGGGYGYTF
TRBJ2-5	TRBV3-1/TRBV3-2	TRBD2	-	TGTGCCAGCAGCCAAGGGACTTGGGGGGGGACCCAGTACTTC	CASSQGTWGGTQYF
TRBJ2-1	TRBV2	-	-	TGTGCCAGCAGTGTAACCCCAGGGTCGGTGCTAGGGCAGTTCTTC	CASSVTPGSVLGQFF
TRBJ2-1	TRBV7-8	TRBD2	-	TGTGCCACTGAGGGGCGGGGGGTCAACAATGAGCAGTTCTTC	CATEGRGVNNEQFF
TRBJ2-2	TRBV30	TRBD1	-	TGTGCCTGGAGTAACGTGGGACAGGGCTTCACCGGGGAGCTGTTTTTT	CAWSNVGQGFTGELFF
TRBJ1-2	TRBV2	-	-	TGTGCCAGCAGTGGGGAGGGTCGATATGGCTACACCTTC	CASSGEGRYGYTF
TRBJ2-7	TRBV11-1	-	-	TGTGCCAGCAGCTTGGACTTCGGCCTCAGCCCCTACGAGCAGTACTTC	CASSLDFGLSPYEQYF
TRBJ2-3	TRBV12-3/TRBV12-4	-	-	TGTGCCAGCAGTTTCCGGTCAGATACGCAGTATTTT	CASSFRSDTQYF
TRBJ1-5	TRBV19	-	few	TGTGCCAGTAGTCCACAGGGAAGCAATCAGCCCCAGCATTTT	CASSPQGSNQPQHF
TRBJ1-4	TRBV27	-	-	TGTGCCAGCAGTTTACAGGCGGGAGCAACTAATGAAAAACTGTTTTTT	CASSLQAGATNEKLFF
TRBJ2-5	TRBV24-1	TRBD1	-	TGTGCCACCAGTGATTTGCGGACAGGGGAAGAGACCCAGTACTTC	CATSDLRTGEETQYF
TRBJ2-7	TRBV15	-	-	TGTGCCACCAGCAGAGATCGGTTGGCCGGGAGCTCCTACGAGCAGTACTTC	CATSRDRLAGSSYEQYF
TRBJ2-3	TRBV28	TRBD2	-	TGTGCCAGCAGTGTACCTCAGGCGGGGGGAGGTGATACGCAGTATTTT	CASSVPQAGGGDTQYF
TRBJ2-1	TRBV19	-	-	TGTGCCAGTAGTATAGAGAGGACATTAGACAATGAGCAGTTCTTC	CASSIERTLDNEQFF
TRBJ1-1	TRBV6-2/TRBV6-3	-	-	TGTGCCAGCAGTCCGTCCCCGGGTCCTCAAAGGGGTACTGAAGCTTTCTTT	CASSPSPGPQRGTEAFF
TRBJ2-3	TRBV9	-	-	TGTGCCAGCAGCGTAGTCGATAGCGGATACACAGATACGCAGTATTTT	CASSVVDSGYTDTQYF
TRBJ1-5	TRBV6-2/TRBV6-3	-	few	TGTGCCAGCAGCCCCCAGGCAGTTAGCAATCAGCCCCAGCATTTT	CASSPQAVSNQPQHF
TRBJ2-1	TRBV27	TRBD2	-	TGTGCCAGCAGTTTATCGGGAGGGGCCCTCTCCTACAATGAGCAGTTCTTC	CASSLSGGALSYNEQFF
TRBJ1-4	TRBV19	-	-	TGTGCCAGTAGGGCAGGGTACATGGGTGAAAAACTGTTTTTT	CASRAGYMGEKLFF
TRBJ2-7	TRBV5-6	TRBD2	-	TGTGCCAGCAGCATCCTCGGAGCGGGGGGTAAATACGAGCAGTACTTC	CASSILGAGGKYEQYF
TRBJ2-7	TRBV6-1	-	-	TGTGCCAGCAGTGAAGATCCGTTGGGGCGGGAGCAGTACTTC	CASSEDPLGREQYF
TRBJ2-7	TRBV18	TRBD1	-	TGTGCCAGCTCACCATCCGGTCCCGGGACAGGGAACGAGCAGTACTTC	CASSPSGPGTGNEQYF
TRBJ1-6	TRBV11-2	TRBD1	-	TGTGCCAGCAGCTTAGATCTAGGGACAGGGACATCACCCCTCCACTTT	CASSLDLGTGTSPLHF
TRBJ2-7	TRBV7-9	-	-	TGTGCCAGCAGCCTAACAGGGAGCTCCTACGAGCAGTACTTC	CASSLTGSSYEQYF
TRBJ2-5	TRBV7-2	TRBD2	-	TGTGCCAGCAGCTTAACGCTAGCGGGGGGTAAAGAGACCCAGTACTTC	CASSLTLAGGKETQYF
TRBJ1-2	TRBV4-3	-	-	TGCGCCAGCAGCCAAGATGTCAGAGGGTCCTATGGCTACACCTTC	CASSQDVRGSYGYTF
TRBJ1-2	TRBV28	-	few	TGTGCCAGCAGTTTACAAAACTATGGCTACACCTTC	CASSLQNYGYTF
TRBJ1-2	TRBV28	-	-	TGTGCCAGCAGCCGCACGGGGTTGGCCCATGGCTACACCTTC	CASSRTGLAHGYTF